This TCR beta chain is from a study of molecular identifiers for immune sequencing clone quantification. Methods described previously were used for bulk TCR libraries, and listed TCR primers were applied. Each CDR3 protein gets one entry after TCRdb re-called the PCR reads with MiXCR. The sample lists over 550,000 distinct CDR3 sequences, 25% occurring once. This clonotype was observed a single time. Naive CD8 T cells were picked out by sorting for CD8+CD4-CCR7+CD45RA+. The germline CDR1 and CDR2 sequences are KGHSY and FQNENV. Trimming removed 0 bases from V and 6 bases from J, with 17 bases in between. CDR3 size: 16 residues.

The material sequenced was naive CD8+ T cells from blood, with Jurkat cell RNA spiked in. As to subset: FACS-sorted CD8+CD4-CCR7+CD45RA+ naive T cells. The sequence derives from a human donor in good health. Some libraries in this study had Jurkat cell RNA spiked in. V is TRBV16 and J is TRBJ1-2; a possible D gene is TRBD1 (5 bases). The CDR3: CASSQSFGDGSNGYTF. The CDR3 coding sequence is TGTGCCAGCAGCCAATCGTTTGGGGACGGGTCTAATGGCTACACCTTC.